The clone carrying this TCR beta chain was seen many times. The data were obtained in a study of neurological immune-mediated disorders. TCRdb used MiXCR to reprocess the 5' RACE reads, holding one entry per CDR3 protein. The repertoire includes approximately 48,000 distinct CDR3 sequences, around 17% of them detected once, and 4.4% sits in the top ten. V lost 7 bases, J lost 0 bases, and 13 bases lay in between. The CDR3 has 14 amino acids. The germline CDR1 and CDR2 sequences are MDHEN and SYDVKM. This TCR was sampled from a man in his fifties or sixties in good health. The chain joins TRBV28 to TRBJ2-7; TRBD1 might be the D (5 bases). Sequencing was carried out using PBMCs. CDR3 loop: CASTIGALSYEQYF. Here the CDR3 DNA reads TGTGCCAGCACCATAGGGGCCCTCTCCTACGAGCAGTACTTC.